Below are 28 T cell receptor beta chains sequenced from a single sample in a study of CDR3 diversity in severe acne (dated by TCRdb to the late 2010s). The protocol used for the library was PCR. Sequencing took place on an Illumina HiSeq 2000. TCRdb trimmed public reads at Q25 via fastp, called clones via MiXCR and kept in-frame beta chains. Rows are unified per CDR3 protein, each entry keeping the most common DNA and genes. The sample table shows around 100,000 distinct CDR3 sequences, and 51% are seen once. The top ten clonotypes cover around 12% of the sample. The material sequenced was blood. The receptor set was obtained from a male donor with acne.

This rearrangement joins TRBV4-1 to TRBJ1-5, with 7 bases aligning to TRBD1. The CDR3 extends over 15 amino acids. J was trimmed by 6 bases and V by 0 bases; bases with no gene match: 5. Germline-derived CDR1 and CDR2 are MGHRA and YSYEKL. The CDR3 sequence is CASSQDPTGFQPQHF. CDR3 nucleotides: TGCGCCAGCAGCCAAGATCCGACAGGGTTTCAGCCCCAGCATTTT.

The rearrangement links TRBV11-1 to TRBJ1-2; no firm D call. Germline assignment: CDR1 SGHAT and CDR2 FQDESV (reference sequence). V was cut by 6 bases and J by 4 bases, with 15 bases left in between. CDR3 length: 14 residues. CDR3 coding DNA: TGTGCCAGCAGTTTATCTTCCAGAGTCTATGGCTACACCTTC. Protein: CASSLSSRVYGYTF.

The sample holds many counts of this clonotype. The chain recombines TRBV20-1 with TRBJ2-7; 13 bases map to TRBD2. The V and J ends lost 6 bases and 5 bases, in that order; junction bases with no gene match: 10. Germline CDR1 DFQATT, CDR2 SNEGSKA (reference sequence). This CDR3 has 15 amino acids. The CDR3 protein is CSATSRLAGGNEQYV. CDR3 nucleotide sequence: TGCAGTGCCACGAGCAGACTAGCGGGAGGAAACGAGCAGTACGTC.

The genes are TRBV5-4 and TRBJ2-7; 8 bases are shared with TRBD2. CDR3 length equals 14 residues. The V and J ends lost 3 bases and 7 bases, in that order; junction bases with no gene match: 9. In germline, CDR1 is SGHNT, CDR2 YYREEE (reference sequence). The CDR3 DNA is TGTGCCAGCAGCTCCGGACTAGCCCCACGGGAGCAGTACTTC. Translated: CASSSGLAPREQYF.

The rearrangement joins TRBV29-1 to TRBJ1-2, with unresolved D. CDR1 SQVTM and CDR2 ANQGSEA come from the germline V gene. There are 12 residues in the CDR3. Trimming took 3 bases from V and 3 from J, leaving 8 bases between them. CDR3 DNA: TGCAGCGTTGATAGGGTGGACTATGGCTACACCTTC. Translation gives CSVDRVDYGYTF.

V and J are TRBV5-5 and TRBJ1-3, with 9 bases fitting TRBD1. Germline CDR1 and CDR2: SGHKS and YYEKEE (reference sequence). V shed 4 bases and J 8 bases; nucleotides not matched to a gene: 10. This CDR3 contains 15 residues. CDR3 coding DNA: TGTGCCAGCAGCCTAATGGGGGGACAGGGACACACCATATATTTT. Translating it yields CASSLMGGQGHTIYF.

In this sample, this clonotype is medium-sized (0.01 to 0.1%). V usage is TRBV20-1 and J usage is TRBJ1-1; no clear D gene. Germline CDR1 is DFQATT and CDR2 is SNEGSKA (reference sequence). The CDR3 sequence is 14 residues long. Between the trimmed V and J ends, which lost 6 bases and 5 bases, there was a span of 19 bases. CDR3 loop: CSASTGSLGTEAFF. CDR3 DNA: TGCAGTGCCTCGACGGGTAGCCTAGGTACTGAAGCTTTCTTT.

By frequency in the sample, this clonotype is medium-sized. The chain has TRBV5-1 and TRBJ2-7, with TRBD2 as a possible D gene (5 bases). CDR1 SGHRS and CDR2 YFSETQ come from the germline V gene. The CDR3 has 14 residues. Trimming removed 0 bases at V and 1 base at J, with 8 bases between. This chain's CDR3 is CASSLAGNSYEQYF. The CDR3 bases are TGCGCCAGCAGCTTGGCCGGGAATTCCTACGAGCAGTACTTC.

In its sample, this clonotype was seen a few times. The DNA of the CDR3 is TGTGCCAGCAGCTACGGGCCGGAGACCCAGTACTTC. Residues: CASSYGPETQYF. The chain uses TRBV3-1 and TRBJ2-5; no firm D call. V was cut by 5 bases and J by 5 bases, with 9 bases left in between. Germline loops: CDR1 LGHDT, CDR2 YNNKEL (reference sequence). CDR3 length: 12 amino acids.

The CDR3 region has the DNA TGTGCCAGCAGCCGGCCGGGGATAGCGGGAAACACCGGGGAGCTGTTTTTT. This encodes CASSRPGIAGNTGELFF. This chain connects TRBV14 to TRBJ2-2, with 8 bases identical to TRBD2. The trim removed 4 bases at V and 2 bases at J, leaving 9 bases unmatched. The CDR3 contains 17 residues. Germline CDR1 is SGHDN and CDR2 is FVKESK.

The chain is built from TRBV5-5 and TRBJ1-1, with D possibly matching TRBD1 (5 bases). The CDR3 runs to 15 residues. The V gene's germline CDR1 is SGHKS and CDR2 YYEKEE (reference sequence). Trimming left V 4 bases short and J 0 bases short, with 13 bases between. CDR3 residues: CASSLGPSLNTEAFF. In nucleotides, the CDR3 is TGTGCCAGCAGCCTGGGACCCAGCCTGAACACTGAAGCTTTCTTT.

This clonotype was seen only a few times. This chain links TRBV6-5 with TRBJ1-5; D uncertain. CDR1 is MNHEY, CDR2 SVGAGI, per germline. V lost 2 bases, J lost 4 bases, and 9 bases lay in between. This CDR3 has 14 residues. CDR3 amino acids: CASSYGSWNQPQHF. CDR3 sequence (DNA): TGTGCCAGCAGTTACGGGAGTTGGAATCAGCCCCAGCATTTT.

This clonotype has a count of ten or more. This rearrangement joins TRBV10-3 to TRBJ1-6; no clear D gene. Per germline, CDR1 ENHRY and CDR2 SYGVKD. The CDR3 extends over 16 amino acids. The ends were cut back, 0 bases at V and 9 bases at J, with 15 bases in the middle. The CDR3 here is CAISESAAGGGSPLHF. The CDR3 region has the DNA TGTGCCATCAGTGAGTCGGCCGCAGGAGGTGGTTCACCCCTCCACTTT.

The chain employs TRBV20-1 and TRBJ2-7; 12 bases are shared with TRBD1. V trimming: 5 bases; J trimming: 4 bases; junction bases outside the gene matches: 12. Germline loops: CDR1 DFQATT, CDR2 SNEGSKA (reference sequence). CDR3 length equals 16 residues. This CDR3 is CSAWGAGTGGLYEQYF. The CDR3 DNA follows: TGCAGTGCTTGGGGGGCCGGGACAGGGGGCTTATACGAGCAGTACTTC.

On this clonotype itself: One junction end disagrees with the germline gene, perhaps due to a read error. The chain joins TRBV15 to TRBJ1-5, with D perhaps TRBD1 (5 bases). The CDR3 is 16 residues long. CDR1 is LNHNV and CDR2 is YYDKDF in the germline V gene (reference sequence). CDR3 loop: CAPSRAGGVVNQPQHF. The CDR3 DNA is TGTGCCCCCAGCAGGGCGGGGGGAGTCGTCAATCAGCCCCAGCATTTT.

With respect to this clonotype: This may stem from a read error, because a much larger clone lies one nucleotide away. The chain employs TRBV11-3 and TRBJ2-7; TRBD1 matches 8 bases. This CDR3 comprises 14 residues. CDR1 and CDR2 (germline): SGHNT, YENEEA. J gave up 2 bases and V 7 bases, and 7 bases lay outside the gene matches. Written as DNA, the CDR3 is TGTGCCAGCAACCCTAGGACAGGGACCTACGAGCAGTACTTC. It yields the protein CASNPRTGTYEQYF.

A note on this clonotype: This may be a read error, as it is one base from a much larger clone. This chain joins TRBV7-8 and TRBJ2-3, with D possibly called TRBD1 or TRBD2 (5 bases each). This CDR3 spans 15 amino acids. CDR1 is SGHVS, CDR2 FQNEAQ, per germline. The CDR3 here is CASSLVTGPADAQYF. For the CDR3, the DNA is TGTGCCAGCAGCTTAGTAACGGGACCCGCAGATGCGCAGTATTTT.

This clonotype ranks as medium-sized. The chain is built from TRBV7-9 and TRBJ2-5, with D possibly TRBD1 on 6 matching bases. The V and J ends lost 1 base and 5 bases respectively, with 17 bases between them. The germline V gene has CDR1 SEHNR and CDR2 FQNEAQ (reference sequence). The CDR3 extends over 16 amino acids. CDR3 sequence: CASSLGGTHYLETQYF. The DNA of the CDR3 is TGTGCCAGCAGCTTAGGTGGGACACACTATTTGGAGACCCAGTACTTC.

This clonotype was observed many times. The chain recombines TRBV6-2 or TRBV6-3 with TRBJ2-5; no clear D. CDR3 length: 14 amino acids. V dropped 8 bases and J dropped 0 bases, with 13 bases sitting between them. Germline values: CDR1 MNHEY, CDR2 SVGEGT. CDR3 nucleotide sequence: TGTGCCAGCTACGCACTCGGGTACCAAGAGACCCAGTACTTC. Translated: CASYALGYQETQYF.

This sequence joins TRBV4-1 and TRBJ2-5, with a tentative D call TRBD1 (5 bases). There are 14 residues in the CDR3. CDR1 MGHRA and CDR2 YSYEKL come from the germline V gene. V was shortened by 2 bases and J by 5 bases, with 12 bases between the two germline ends. The CDR3 coding sequence is TGCGCCAGCAGCCAATCCCGTGGGGCTGAGACCCAGTACTTC. It specifies CASSQSRGAETQYF.

This clonotype was seen repeatedly, ten times or more. The V gene is TRBV4-1, the J gene TRBJ2-7; no definite D call. From germline, CDR1 is MGHRA and CDR2 YSYEKL. V lost 0 bases and J 3 bases, leaving 12 bases between the germline ends. This CDR3 spans 15 amino acids. As DNA, the CDR3 is TGCGCCAGCAGCCAAGACTTTGCTCGGAGCTACGAGCAGTACGTC. The encoded protein is CASSQDFARSYEQYV.

The chain carries TRBV10-2 and TRBJ2-7; D is unclear. The CDR3 is made up of 11 amino acids. Looked up from germline, CDR1 is WSHSY and CDR2 is SAAADI. The ends were cut back, 3 bases at V and 3 bases at J, with 3 bases in the middle. In DNA, the CDR3 is TGCGCCAGCAGTGAAATCTACGAGCAGTACTTC. Translated, it gives CASSEIYEQYF.

There are many counts of this clonotype. The V gene is TRBV6-4, the J gene TRBJ2-3; D gene uncertain. Per germline, CDR1 MRHNA and CDR2 SNTAGT. V lost 5 bases and J lost 3, with 12 bases in between. The CDR3 is 14 amino acids. The CDR3 DNA sequence: TGTGCCAGCAGTCCATCTTCGGCTACAGATACGCAGTATTTT. Protein: CASSPSSATDTQYF.

J is TRBJ1-2 and V is TRBV29-1; 9 bases align to TRBD1. The CDR3 is 12 amino acids. V was clipped by 6 bases and J by 7 bases; unmatched bases: 6. Germline lookup yields CDR1 SQVTM and CDR2 ANQGSEA. DNA of the CDR3: TGCAGCGTCAACAGGGGGCCGACTGGCTACACCTTC. Its translation: CSVNRGPTGYTF.

The V and J genes are TRBV7-2 and TRBJ2-1; 7 bases line up with TRBD2. CDR1 and CDR2 from the germline V gene are SGHTA and FQGNSA. Losses at the gene ends were 9 bases for V and 1 base for J; bases not matched to a gene: 9. This CDR3 comprises 15 residues. The CDR3 sequence: CASTPVGRSYNEQFF. CDR3 DNA: TGTGCCAGTACACCGGTCGGGAGGTCCTACAATGAGCAGTTCTTC.

The table lists this clonotype with many counts. CDR3 amino acids: CSARREVEAFF. The DNA for the CDR3 is TGCAGTGCTAGACGGGAAGTTGAAGCTTTCTTT. The rearrangement uses TRBV20-1 and TRBJ1-1; no reliable D call. The V end lost 2 bases, the J end lost 7 bases, and 8 bases lay between the germline ends. This CDR3 contains 11 residues. From germline, CDR1 is DFQATT and CDR2 SNEGSKA (reference sequence).

This clonotype was detected a few times. The chain combines TRBV30 with TRBJ2-1, with D tentatively TRBD1 (6 bases). V was cut by 2 bases and J by 3 bases, with 11 bases left in between. The CDR3 contains 14 residues. Per the germline V gene, CDR1 is GTSNPN and CDR2 is SVGIG (reference sequence). Written as DNA, the CDR3 is TGTGCCTGGAGTCGAACAGGGATCTACAATGAGCAGTTCTTC. It codes for CAWSRTGIYNEQFF. The full variable domain, completed using reference TRBV30 and TRBJ2-1, is SQTIHQWPATLVQPVGSPLSLECTVEGTSNPNLYWYRQAAGRGLQLLFYSVGIGQISSEVPQNLSASRPQDRQFILSSKKLLLSDSGFYLCAWSRTGIYNEQFFGPGTRLTVL.

This sequence joins TRBV20-1 and TRBJ2-7, with 13 bases lining up with TRBD2. The junction had 9 bases not matched to a gene; V was cut back by 4 bases and J by 0 bases. This CDR3 is built from 17 residues. Germline lookup yields CDR1 DFQATT and CDR2 SNEGSKA (reference sequence). CDR3: CSAIRRTSGSFSYEQYF. CDR3 coding DNA: TGCAGTGCTATTCGAAGGACTAGCGGGAGTTTCTCCTACGAGCAGTACTTC.